A selection of T cell receptor beta chains follows, all from one sample in a study of blood T cell repertoires in COVID-19. Libraries were prepared by immunoSEQ multiplex PCR; TCRdb keeps only in-frame clonotypes and omits some of them. The table has about 83,000 clones, roughly 90% seen once. Sequencing used peripheral blood. The source is a woman between 50 and 59 years old with active or convalescent COVID-19. The CDR3 runs from the conserved cysteine through the conserved F or W. A D gene is named only where the DNA matches it firmly. The size entry is marked missing in some rows and otherwise reads once, few, many or a size class.

clone size: NA; D gene: NA; V gene: TRBV6-5; J gene: TRBJ1-3; CDR3 protein: CASRAGAISGNTIYF; CDR3 DNA: TGTGCCAGTAGGGCAGGGGCAATCTCTGGAAACACCATATATTTT
clone size: NA; D gene: NA; V gene: TRBV4-1; J gene: TRBJ2-7; CDR3 protein: CASSQGAGGQSEQYF; CDR3 DNA: TGCGCCAGCAGCCAAGGGGCAGGGGGGCAAAGTGAGCAGTACTTC
clone size: NA; D gene: NA; V gene: TRBV6-2/TRBV6-3; J gene: TRBJ2-2; CDR3 protein: CASSYHEFRELFF; CDR3 DNA: TGTGCCAGCAGTTACCACGAGTTCCGGGAGCTGTTTTTT
clone size: NA; D gene: TRBD2; V gene: TRBV11-2; J gene: TRBJ2-5; CDR3 protein: CASSLLAGALQETQYF; CDR3 DNA: TGTGCCAGCAGCTTACTAGCGGGGGCCCTTCAAGAGACCCAGTACTTC
clone size: NA; D gene: NA; V gene: TRBV5-5; J gene: TRBJ2-1; CDR3 protein: CASSLQQGWNEQFF; CDR3 DNA: TGTGCCAGCAGCTTGCAGCAGGGGTGGAATGAGCAGTTCTTC
clone size: NA; D gene: TRBD1; V gene: TRBV6-5; J gene: TRBJ2-7; CDR3 protein: CASSSRTGGSYEQYF; CDR3 DNA: TGTGCCAGCAGTTCTAGGACAGGGGGCTCCTACGAGCAGTACTTC
clone size: medium-sized; D gene: TRBD2; V gene: TRBV20-1; J gene: TRBJ2-7; CDR3 protein: CSASPPPGTSGGNSYEQYF; CDR3 DNA: TGCAGTGCTAGTCCCCCACCGGGGACTAGCGGGGGCAACTCCTACGAGCAGTACTTC
clone size: NA; D gene: TRBD2; V gene: TRBV7-2; J gene: TRBJ2-2; CDR3 protein: CATAGYSGGATDGELFF; CDR3 DNA: TGTGCCACGGCAGGGTACAGCGGGGGGGCGACTGATGGGGAGCTGTTTTTT
clone size: NA; D gene: TRBD1; V gene: TRBV18; J gene: TRBJ2-7; CDR3 protein: CASSLGQGAYEQYF; CDR3 DNA: TGTGCCAGCTCACTGGGACAGGGGGCCTACGAGCAGTACTTC
clone size: NA; D gene: NA; V gene: TRBV27; J gene: TRBJ1-2; CDR3 protein: CASSLLGRDYGYTF; CDR3 DNA: TGTGCCAGCAGTTTATTAGGGAGGGACTATGGCTACACCTTC
clone size: NA; D gene: TRBD1; V gene: TRBV11-3; J gene: TRBJ2-6; CDR3 protein: CASSSGTGTPGANVLTF; CDR3 DNA: TGTGCCAGCAGCTCCGGGACAGGGACCCCTGGGGCCAACGTCCTGACTTTC
clone size: NA; D gene: NA; V gene: TRBV5-5; J gene: TRBJ1-2; CDR3 protein: CASSRAGLSIFGYTF; CDR3 DNA: TGTGCCAGCAGCAGGGCAGGACTCTCTATTTTCGGCTACACCTTC
clone size: NA; D gene: NA; V gene: TRBV18; J gene: TRBJ2-7; CDR3 protein: CASSPQGIEQYF; CDR3 DNA: TGTGCCAGCTCACCGCAGGGTATCGAGCAGTACTTC
clone size: NA; D gene: NA; V gene: TRBV2; J gene: TRBJ2-7; CDR3 protein: CASPRYMDSDEQYF; CDR3 DNA: TGTGCCAGCCCGCGATACATGGACAGTGACGAGCAGTACTTC
clone size: once; D gene: NA; V gene: TRBV5-6; J gene: TRBJ1-4; CDR3 protein: CASSAQVGEKLFF; CDR3 DNA: TGTGCCAGCAGCGCCCAAGTCGGGGAAAAACTGTTTTTT
clone size: NA; D gene: NA; V gene: TRBV7-8; J gene: TRBJ2-1; CDR3 protein: CASSARAGQINNEQFF; CDR3 DNA: TGTGCCAGCAGCGCCCGGGCGGGACAGATAAACAATGAGCAGTTCTTC
clone size: few; D gene: TRBD2; V gene: TRBV6-1; J gene: TRBJ2-3; CDR3 protein: CASSESSGGPDTQYF; CDR3 DNA: TGTGCCAGCAGTGAATCTAGCGGGGGTCCAGATACGCAGTATTTT
clone size: NA; D gene: TRBD1; V gene: TRBV27; J gene: TRBJ2-5; CDR3 protein: CASSFRQGGYQETQYF; CDR3 DNA: TGTGCCAGCAGTTTTCGACAGGGGGGGTACCAAGAGACCCAGTACTTC
clone size: NA; D gene: TRBD1; V gene: TRBV7-8; J gene: TRBJ1-4; CDR3 protein: CASSAFPLGDRGRATNEKLFF; CDR3 DNA: TGTGCCAGCAGCGCCTTCCCCTTGGGGGACAGGGGGCGGGCAACTAATGAAAAACTGTTTTTT
clone size: NA; D gene: NA; V gene: TRBV5-5; J gene: TRBJ2-1; CDR3 protein: CASSLDLSSYNEQFF; CDR3 DNA: TGTGCCAGCAGCTTGGACCTGAGCTCCTACAATGAGCAGTTCTTC
clone size: NA; D gene: NA; V gene: TRBV21-1; J gene: TRBJ1-2; CDR3 protein: CASSTDQPGTRGGYGYTF; CDR3 DNA: TGTGCCAGCAGCACCGATCAACCCGGGACGCGAGGGGGCTATGGCTACACCTTC
clone size: NA; D gene: NA; V gene: TRBV7-9; J gene: TRBJ2-1; CDR3 protein: CASSLSIASNEQFF; CDR3 DNA: TGTGCCAGCAGCTTATCGATAGCATCCAATGAGCAGTTCTTC
clone size: NA; D gene: TRBD1; V gene: TRBV5-4; J gene: TRBJ1-4; CDR3 protein: CASSSAGTGAEKLFF; CDR3 DNA: TGTGCCAGCAGCTCCGCCGGGACAGGGGCTGAAAAACTGTTTTTT